Shown below are 4 T cell receptor beta chains from a single sample sequenced in a study of long-term antiretroviral therapy in people with HIV. At the survey level, the v3.0 immunoSEQ assay was run. Sequencing used immunoSEQ multiplex PCR; TCRdb keeps in-frame clones, though not all of them. This table has approximately 17,000 clones, roughly 90% appearing once. The sample here was unsorted PBMCs, taken 0.7 years before starting antiretroviral therapy. The source is a man in his fifties with HIV.

The V call is TRBV5-1, the J call TRBJ1-1; maybe TRBD1 (6 bases). There are 16 residues in the CDR3. The germline V gene encodes CDR1 SGHRS and CDR2 YFSETQ. Trimming took off 0 bases at V and 0 bases at J, with 12 bases between the two ends. CDR3 DNA sequence: TGCGCCAGCAGCTTGGACCTCAGGGGCCTGAACACTGAAGCTTTCTTT. Its protein is CASSLDLRGLNTEAFF.

This clone showed up just once. This chain joins TRBV7-6 and TRBJ2-7, with 15 bases that match TRBD2. The germline CDR1 and CDR2 sequences are SGHVS and FNYEAQ. V lost 8 bases to trimming and J lost 2 bases; unmatched junction nucleotides: 7. The CDR3 contains 16 residues. The CDR3 sequence is CASQMGLAGGPYEQYF. The CDR3, as DNA: TGTGCCAGCCAAATGGGACTAGCGGGAGGTCCCTACGAGCAGTACTTC.

This clone has more than one count but fewer than ten. The genes are TRBV29-1 and TRBJ1-4, with D hard to call. The ends were cut back, 5 bases at V and 5 bases at J, with 18 bases in the middle. CDR1 and CDR2 (germline): SQVTM, ANQGSEA. The CDR3 totals 15 residues. The CDR3 protein is CSVFDGILENEKLFF. DNA of the CDR3: TGCAGCGTTTTTGACGGAATTCTTGAAAATGAAAAACTGTTTTTT.

This clone turned up a few times. The CDR3 loop reads CASSQYYETQYF. CDR3 DNA sequence: TGTGCCAGCAGCCAGTATTATGAGACCCAGTACTTC. This chain connects TRBV2 to TRBJ2-5; D call uncertain. This CDR3 contains 12 residues. Germline V gene lookup returns CDR1 SNHLY and CDR2 FYNNEI. Trimming stripped 6 bases from V and 5 bases from J, with 10 bases between.